This paragraph covers one T cell receptor beta chain sequence. These data belong to a study of cytomegalovirus exposure and HLA in healthy donors. The study ran its PCR with 60 Vbeta and 13 Jbeta primers. Profiling relied on immunoSEQ multiplex PCR, and the TCRdb table lists in-frame clones only, not all of them. This sample carries 180,000 or so clones, 70% to 80% of them seen once, and the ten largest clones take under 3%. Germline values: CDR1 SGHTA, CDR2 FQGNSA. The CDR3 has 13 amino acids. V was trimmed by 2 bases and J by 8 bases, leaving 10 bases between them. The sequenced sample consisted of PBMCs. The chain links TRBV7-2 to TRBJ2-1, with D possibly TRBD2 on 5 matching bases. The receptor comes from a woman between 45 and 60 years old in good health and CMV-seronegative. The CDR3 nucleotides are TGTGCCAGCAGCTTATCCGGGGATGATGAGCAGTTCTTC. Amino acid sequence: CASSLSGDDEQFF.